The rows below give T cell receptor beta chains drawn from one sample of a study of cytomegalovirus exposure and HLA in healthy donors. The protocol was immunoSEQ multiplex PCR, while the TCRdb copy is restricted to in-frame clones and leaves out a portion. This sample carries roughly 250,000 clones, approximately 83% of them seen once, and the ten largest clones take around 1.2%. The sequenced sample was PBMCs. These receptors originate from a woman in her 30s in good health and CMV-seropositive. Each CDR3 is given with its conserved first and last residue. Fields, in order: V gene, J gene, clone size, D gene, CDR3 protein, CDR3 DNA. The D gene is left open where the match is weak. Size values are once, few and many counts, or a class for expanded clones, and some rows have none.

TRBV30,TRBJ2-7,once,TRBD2,CAWDKVAGGHEQYF,TGTGCCTGGGACAAGGTAGCGGGAGGCCACGAGCAGTACTTC
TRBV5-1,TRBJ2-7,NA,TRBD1,CASRDRDEQYF,TGCGCCAGCAGAGACAGGGACGAGCAGTACTTC
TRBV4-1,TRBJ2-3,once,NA,CASSQRQGADTQYF,TGCGCCAGCAGCCAACGCCAGGGCGCAGATACGCAGTATTTT
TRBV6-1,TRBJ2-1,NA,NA,CASSELEGYNEQFF,TGTGCCAGCAGTGAACTGGAGGGGTACAATGAGCAGTTCTTC
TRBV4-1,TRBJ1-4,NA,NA,CASSQAQTQRWVRKANEKLFF,TGCGCCAGCAGCCAAGCTCAGACCCAGCGTTGGGTTAGGAAAGCTAATGAAAAACTGTTTTTT
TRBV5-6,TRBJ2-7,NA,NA,CASSSLGQSNSYEQYF,TGTGCCAGCAGCTCCCTAGGACAGTCTAACTCCTACGAGCAGTACTTC
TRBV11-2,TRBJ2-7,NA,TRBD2,CASSPPDERDSYEQYF,TGTGCCAGCAGTCCCCCCGATGAGCGGGACTCCTACGAGCAGTACTTC
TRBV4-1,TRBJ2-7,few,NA,CASSQDAGAGYEQYF,TGCGCCAGCAGCCAAGATGCGGGGGCAGGCTACGAGCAGTACTTC
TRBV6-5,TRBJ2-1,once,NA,CASSYSEGPYNEQFF,TGTGCCAGCAGTTACTCTGAGGGCCCCTACAATGAGCAGTTCTTC
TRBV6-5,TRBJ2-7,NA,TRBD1,CASSRTGVNEQYF,TGTGCCAGCAGTCGGACAGGGGTTAACGAGCAGTACTTC
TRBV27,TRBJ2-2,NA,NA,CASSFPQGPLNTGELFF,TGTGCCAGCAGTTTCCCCCAGGGTCCACTAAACACCGGGGAGCTGTTTTTT
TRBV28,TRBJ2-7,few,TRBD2,CASSSGRVSYEQYF,TGTGCCAGCAGTAGCGGGAGGGTCTCCTACGAGCAGTACTTC
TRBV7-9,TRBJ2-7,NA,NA,CASTVKDKAYEQYF,TGTGCCAGCACAGTCAAGGACAAGGCCTACGAGCAGTACTTC
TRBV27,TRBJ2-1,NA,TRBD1,CASSATGNNEQFF,TGTGCCAGCAGTGCGACAGGGAACAATGAGCAGTTCTTC
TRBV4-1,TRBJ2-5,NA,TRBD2,CASTPTLAGETQYF,TGCGCCAGCACCCCAACGTTAGCGGGAGAGACCCAGTACTTC
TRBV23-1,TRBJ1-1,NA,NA,CASRLGRVNTEAFF,TGCGCCAGCCGTCTGGGCAGGGTGAACACTGAAGCTTTCTTT
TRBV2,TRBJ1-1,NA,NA,CASSLKKNTEAFF,TGTGCCAGCAGTCTTAAAAAGAACACTGAAGCTTTCTTT
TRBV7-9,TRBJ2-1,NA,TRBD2,CASSARRLAGGPNEQFF,TGTGCCAGCAGCGCAAGGAGACTAGCGGGAGGGCCTAATGAGCAGTTCTTC
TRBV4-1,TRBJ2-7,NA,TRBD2,CASSQEEGLRAYEQYF,TGCGCCAGCAGCCAAGAAGAGGGACTAAGGGCCTACGAGCAGTACTTC
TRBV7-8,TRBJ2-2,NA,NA,CASRTGTRIQGVGELFF,TGTGCCAGCAGAACCGGGACTAGGATTCAGGGGGTCGGGGAGCTGTTTTTT
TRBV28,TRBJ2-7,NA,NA,CASSFLSYEQYF,TGTGCCAGCAGTTTCCTCTCCTACGAGCAGTACTTC
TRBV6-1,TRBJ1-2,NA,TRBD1,CASSPTGMSYGYTF,TGTGCCAGCAGTCCGACAGGGATGAGCTATGGCTACACCTTC
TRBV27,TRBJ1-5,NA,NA,CASPKARGPPHF,TGTGCCAGCCCCAAGGCTCGGGGTCCCCCGCATTTT
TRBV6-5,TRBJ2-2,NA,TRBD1,CASYPGTGGLGELFF,TGTGCCAGTTATCCGGGGACAGGGGGCCTCGGGGAGCTGTTTTTT
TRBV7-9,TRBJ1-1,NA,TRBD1,CASSLDRGGFMNTEAFF,TGTGCCAGCAGCTTAGACAGGGGAGGATTCATGAACACTGAAGCTTTCTTT
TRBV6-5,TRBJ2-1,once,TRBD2,CASSSLAANNEQFF,TGTGCCAGCAGTTCCCTAGCGGCAAACAATGAGCAGTTCTTC
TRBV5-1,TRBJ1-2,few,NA,CASSLAGQFQGYTF,TGCGCCAGCAGCTTGGCCGGACAGTTTCAAGGCTACACCTTC
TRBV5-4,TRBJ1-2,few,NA,CASSLAAGDGYTF,TGTGCCAGCAGCTTGGCGGCAGGGGATGGCTACACCTTC
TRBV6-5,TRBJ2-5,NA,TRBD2,CASSFRGGLIETQYF,TGTGCCAGCAGTTTCCGGGGGGGCCTAATCGAGACCCAGTACTTC
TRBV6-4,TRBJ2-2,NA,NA,CASSEKRTGELFF,TGTGCCAGCAGTGAGAAGAGGACCGGGGAGCTGTTTTTT
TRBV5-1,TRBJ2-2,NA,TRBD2,CASSSTKAGGDTGELFF,TGCGCCAGCAGCTCGACTAAAGCGGGGGGGGACACCGGGGAGCTGTTTTTT
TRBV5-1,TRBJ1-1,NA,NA,CASSVGAQNTEAFF,TGCGCCAGCAGTGTAGGGGCCCAGAACACTGAAGCTTTCTTT
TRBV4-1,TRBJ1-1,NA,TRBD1,CASSHLTGDLTEAFF,TGCGCCAGCAGCCACCTGACAGGGGATCTCACTGAAGCTTTCTTT
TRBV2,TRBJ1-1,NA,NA,CASSGRGMGAFF,TGTGCCAGCAGTGGAAGGGGAATGGGAGCTTTCTTT
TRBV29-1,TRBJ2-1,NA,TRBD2,CSEGPGLVYNEQFF,TGCAGTGAAGGGCCGGGACTAGTCTACAATGAGCAGTTCTTC
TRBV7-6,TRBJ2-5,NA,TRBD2,CASSGPTSGRASETQYF,TGTGCCAGCAGCGGACCGACTAGCGGGAGGGCCTCAGAGACCCAGTACTTC
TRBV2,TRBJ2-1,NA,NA,CASSGLGDNEQFF,TGTGCCAGCAGTGGGTTAGGAGACAATGAGCAGTTCTTC
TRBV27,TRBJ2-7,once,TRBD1,CASSSAGGPYEQYF,TGTGCCAGCAGTTCCGCAGGGGGACCCTACGAGCAGTACTTC